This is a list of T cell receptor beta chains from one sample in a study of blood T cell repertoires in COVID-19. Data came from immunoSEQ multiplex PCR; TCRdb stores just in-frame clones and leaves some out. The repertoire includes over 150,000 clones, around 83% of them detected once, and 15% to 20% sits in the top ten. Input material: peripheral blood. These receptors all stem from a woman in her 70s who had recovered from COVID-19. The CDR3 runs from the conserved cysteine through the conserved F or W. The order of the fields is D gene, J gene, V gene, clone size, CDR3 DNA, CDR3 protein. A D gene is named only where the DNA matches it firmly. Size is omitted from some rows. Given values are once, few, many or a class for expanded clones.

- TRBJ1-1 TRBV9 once TGTGCCAGCAGCAACGGGGGGGGCCGGAACACTGAAGCTTTCTTT CASSNGGGRNTEAFF
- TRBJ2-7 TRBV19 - TGTGCCAGTACGGCTCCGGGACAAACCTACGAGCAGTACTTC CASTAPGQTYEQYF
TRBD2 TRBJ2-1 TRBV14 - TGTGCCAGCAGCCCCCAGGGGACTAGCGGTTACAATGAGCAGTTCTTC CASSPQGTSGYNEQFF
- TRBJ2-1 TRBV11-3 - TGTGCCAGCAGCCCCGGACTATGGCGGAATGAGCAGTTCTTC CASSPGLWRNEQFF
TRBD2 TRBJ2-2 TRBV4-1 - TGCGCCAGCAGCCCCCTCGGGAGGGGGAACACCGGGGAGCTGTTTTTT CASSPLGRGNTGELFF
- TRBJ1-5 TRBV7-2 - TGTGCCAGCAGCCGACAGAGCAATCAGCCCCAGCATTTT CASSRQSNQPQHF
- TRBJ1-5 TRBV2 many TGTGCCAGCAGCGCACAGACTAGCAATCAGCCCCAGCATTTT CASSAQTSNQPQHF
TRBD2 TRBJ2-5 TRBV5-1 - TGCGCCACCGCGGGGGGCCCCCAAGAGACCCAGTACTTC CATAGGPQETQYF
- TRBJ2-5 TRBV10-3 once TGTGCCATCAGGGGTGGACAGCTACAAGAGACCCAGTACTTC CAIRGGQLQETQYF
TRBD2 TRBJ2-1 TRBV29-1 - TGCAGCGCCCGGACTAGTCGGAGGAATGAGCAGTTCTTC CSARTSRRNEQFF
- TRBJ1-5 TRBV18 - TGTGCCAGCTCCGACACGGGCAATCAGCCCCAGCATTTT CASSDTGNQPQHF
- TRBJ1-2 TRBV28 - TGTGCCAGCAGTTTTTCAGTGCCCAGGGGCTACACCTTC CASSFSVPRGYTF
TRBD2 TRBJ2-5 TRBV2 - TGTGCCAGCAGGCTCCAGACTAGCGGCGGAGAGACCCAGTACTTC CASRLQTSGGETQYF
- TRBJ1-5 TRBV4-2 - TGTGCCAGCAGCCAAGCGGGAGGGGACAATCAGCCCCAGCATTTT CASSQAGGDNQPQHF
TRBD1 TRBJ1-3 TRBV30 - TGTGCCTGGAGGGGGGGGGACAGGGGGTTCGGAAACACCATATATTTT CAWRGGDRGFGNTIYF
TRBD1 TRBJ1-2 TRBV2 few TGTGCCAGCAACCTACAGGGGGCGGGAGGCTACACCTTC CASNLQGAGGYTF
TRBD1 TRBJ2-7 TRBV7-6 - TGTGCCAGCAGCTTACGGGACAGCGCCTACGAGCAGTACTTC CASSLRDSAYEQYF
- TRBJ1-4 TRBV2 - TGTGCCAGCAGTGAGGGGCTAGGAGAAAAACTGTTTTTT CASSEGLGEKLFF
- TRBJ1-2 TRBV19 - TGTGCCAGTAGGGCCCGGGGGAACTATGGCTACACCTTC CASRARGNYGYTF
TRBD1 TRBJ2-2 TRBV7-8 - TGTGCCAGCAGCACCATGACAGGGGGCGGTTGGACCGGGGAGCTGTTTTTT CASSTMTGGGWTGELFF
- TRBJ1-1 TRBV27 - TGTGCCAGCAGTTCGGGTAGAAGGACTGAAGCTTTCTTT CASSSGRRTEAFF
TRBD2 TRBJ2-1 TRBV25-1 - TGTGCCAGCACCCCGGGGGGTGCGCGCAATGAGCAGTTCTTC CASTPGGARNEQFF
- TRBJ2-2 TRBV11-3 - TGTGCCAGCAGCTACCGAAGGGGAGAGCTGTTTTTT CASSYRRGELFF
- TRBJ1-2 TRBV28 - TGTGCCGCCCAGACAGGTGTCGCGGACTATGGCTACACCTTC CAAQTGVADYGYTF
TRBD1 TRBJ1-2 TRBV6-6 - TGTGCCAGCACCCCAGGGGGCGCCGGCTATGGCTACACCTTC CASTPGGAGYGYTF
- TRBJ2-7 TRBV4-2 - TGTGCCAGCAGCCAAGGAGTAGCGGACTACGAGCAGTACTTC CASSQGVADYEQYF
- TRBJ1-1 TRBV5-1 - TGCGCCAGCAGCTTCCCAGGCTTGAACACTGAAGCTTTCTTT CASSFPGLNTEAFF
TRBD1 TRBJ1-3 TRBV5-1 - TGCGCCAGCAGCTCCCCGGGACAGAGAAACACCATATATTTT CASSSPGQRNTIYF
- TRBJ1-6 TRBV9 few TGTGCCAGCAGCGTAGTTGGGGCCAATTCACCCCTCCACTTT CASSVVGANSPLHF
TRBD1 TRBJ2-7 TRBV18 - TGTGCCAGCTCACCATTGAGACAGGGGGCAGGGACCTACGAGCAGTACTTC CASSPLRQGAGTYEQYF
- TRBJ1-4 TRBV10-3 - TGTGCCATCACCTCAGGGTATGAAAAACTGTTTTTT CAITSGYEKLFF
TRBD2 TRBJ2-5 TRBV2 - TGTGCCAGCAGCCCCCACGGGGCTAGCGGGAGCGAGACCCAGTACTTC CASSPHGASGSETQYF
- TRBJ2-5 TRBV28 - TGTGCCAGCAGTCCGAGGAGGGATTTAGAGACCCAGTACTTC CASSPRRDLETQYF
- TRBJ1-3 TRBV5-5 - TGTGCCAGCAGCCTGACAGGCCAAGCTGGAAACACCATATATTTT CASSLTGQAGNTIYF
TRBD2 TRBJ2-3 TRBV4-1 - TGCGCCAGCAGCCTCAAAACGACTAGCGGTATACAGGGGACGCAGTATTTT CASSLKTTSGIQGTQYF
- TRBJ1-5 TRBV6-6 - TGTGCCAGCAACAAGGGGGGGACCAATCAGCCCCAGCATTTT CASNKGGTNQPQHF
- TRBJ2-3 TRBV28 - TGTGCCAGCAGTAGCGCCCACCGGCTAGCTCCTAGCACAGATACGCAGTATTTT CASSSAHRLAPSTDTQYF
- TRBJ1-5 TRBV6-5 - TGTGCCAGCGGGGGGTATAGCAATCAGCCCCAGCATTTT CASGGYSNQPQHF
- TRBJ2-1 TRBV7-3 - TGTGCCAGCAGCTTAAGGGGAACACCGGGACAACCCAATGAGCAGTTCTTC CASSLRGTPGQPNEQFF
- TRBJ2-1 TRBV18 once TGTGCCAGCTCACCACGAGGGCTAGTTATCCATGAGCAGTTCTTC CASSPRGLVIHEQFF
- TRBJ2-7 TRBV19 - TGTGCCAGTATAGGGCCCGGGGGGCGAGAGCAGTACTTC CASIGPGGREQYF
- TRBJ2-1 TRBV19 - TGTGCCAGTAGTATAGCAAGGGGTAGGGATGAGCAGTTCTTC CASSIARGRDEQFF
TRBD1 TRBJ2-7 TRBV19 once TGTGCCAGTAAGGGACAGGACGAGCAGTACTTC CASKGQDEQYF
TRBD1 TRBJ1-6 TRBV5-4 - TGTGCCAGCAGCTCCCCCCCCACAGGGGGACATTCACCCCTCCACTTT CASSSPPTGGHSPLHF
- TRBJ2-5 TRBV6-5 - TGTGCCAGCAGGAAGGCCGGGAACCAAGAGACCCAGTACTTC CASRKAGNQETQYF
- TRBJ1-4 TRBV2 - TGTGCCAGCCTCGGGAGCCCAACCGAAAAACTGTTTTTT CASLGSPTEKLFF
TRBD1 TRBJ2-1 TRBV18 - TGTGCCAGCTCACCCACGGGGACAGCCTACAATGAGCAGTTCTTC CASSPTGTAYNEQFF
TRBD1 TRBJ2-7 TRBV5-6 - TGTGCCAGCAGCTGGGACAGGGGCTCCTACGAGCAGTACTTC CASSWDRGSYEQYF
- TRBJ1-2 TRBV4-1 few TGCGCCAGCAGCCAAGCCCCAGGGGCTAACTATGGCTACACCTTC CASSQAPGANYGYTF
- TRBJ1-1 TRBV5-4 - TGTGCCAGCAGCTTGTCGACAGCGAACACTGAAGCTTTCTTT CASSLSTANTEAFF
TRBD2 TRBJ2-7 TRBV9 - TGTGCCAGCAGCCCCAGACTAGCTCTCGAGCAGTACTTC CASSPRLALEQYF
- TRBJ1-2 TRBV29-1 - TGCAGCGTTGCCCAACAGGGATTGTATGGCTACACCTTC CSVAQQGLYGYTF
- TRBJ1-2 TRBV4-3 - TGCGCCAGCAGCCAACAGGGTTCCAACTATGGCTACACCTTC CASSQQGSNYGYTF
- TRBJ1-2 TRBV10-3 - TGTGCCATCAGTGAGTCTGGACATTGGAGGGAGCATGGCTACACCTTC CAISESGHWREHGYTF
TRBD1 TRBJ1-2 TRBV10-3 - TGTGCCATCAGTGAGCCGACAGGGGAAGATGGCTACACCTTC CAISEPTGEDGYTF
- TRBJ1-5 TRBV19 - TGTGCCAGTAGTATTGGCCCCCGCTGGGGGCGGGGGGATCAGCCCCAGCATTTT CASSIGPRWGRGDQPQHF
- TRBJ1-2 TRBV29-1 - TGCAGCGCGAGTGAGGGCTACACCTTC CSASEGYTF
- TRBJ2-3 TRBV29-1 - TGCAGCGGGTGGGGACAAGGGGACACAGATACGCAGTATTTT CSGWGQGDTDTQYF
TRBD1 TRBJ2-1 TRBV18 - TGTGCCAGCTCACCGGGACAGGGTGTCGATGAGCAGTTCTTC CASSPGQGVDEQFF